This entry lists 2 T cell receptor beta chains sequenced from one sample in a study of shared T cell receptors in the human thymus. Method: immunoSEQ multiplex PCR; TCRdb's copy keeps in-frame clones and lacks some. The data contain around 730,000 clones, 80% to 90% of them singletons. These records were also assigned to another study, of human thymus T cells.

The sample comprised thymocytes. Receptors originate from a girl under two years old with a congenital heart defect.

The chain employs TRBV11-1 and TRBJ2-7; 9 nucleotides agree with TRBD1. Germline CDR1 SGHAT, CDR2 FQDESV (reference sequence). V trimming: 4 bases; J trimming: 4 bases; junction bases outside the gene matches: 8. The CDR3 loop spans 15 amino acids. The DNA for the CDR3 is TGTGCCAGCAGCTCACCCGGGACAGGGTCGTACGAGCAGTACTTC. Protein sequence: CASSSPGTGSYEQYF.

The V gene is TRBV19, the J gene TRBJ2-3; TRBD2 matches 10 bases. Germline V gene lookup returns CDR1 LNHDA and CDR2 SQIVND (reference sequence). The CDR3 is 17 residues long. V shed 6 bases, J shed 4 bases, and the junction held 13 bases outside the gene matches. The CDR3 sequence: CASSETEAGGAPDTQYF. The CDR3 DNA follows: TGTGCCAGTAGCGAGACTGAAGCGGGGGGGGCACCAGATACGCAGTATTTT.